These 17 T cell receptor beta chains came from one sample sequenced in a study of blood T cell repertoires in COVID-19. TCRdb's copy holds only in-frame clones and misses some; the assay was immunoSEQ multiplex PCR. The sample lists approximately 99,000 clones; over 65% were seen once. Sequenced input: peripheral blood. Receptors were obtained from a woman between 40 and 55 years old with acute or convalescent COVID-19.

The chain employs TRBV7-3 and TRBJ2-3; 10 bases are a match to TRBD1. With 5 bases clipped from V and 0 bases from J, the junction kept 11 bases outside the gene matches. The CDR3 is 18 residues long. Germline V gene sequence: CDR1 SGHTA, CDR2 FQGTGA. The CDR3 is CASSPGTGDYDSTDTQYF. The CDR3 region has the DNA TGTGCCAGCAGCCCCGGGACAGGGGACTACGACAGCACAGATACGCAGTATTTT.

The rearrangement uses TRBV11-2 and TRBJ2-5, with a possible D match to TRBD1 (5 bases). Trimming cost V 4 bases and J 3 bases, with 12 bases left between them. This CDR3 contains 14 residues. The germline V gene encodes CDR1 SGHAT and CDR2 FQNNGV. The chain's CDR3 is CASSSLDTKETQYF. CDR3 nucleotide sequence: TGTGCCAGCAGCTCCCTGGACACTAAAGAGACCCAGTACTTC.

The chain links TRBV5-4 to TRBJ1-1, with D perhaps TRBD1 (5 bases). Germline V CDR1 and CDR2: SGHNT, YYREEE (reference sequence). The CDR3 is 14 amino acids. The V end lost 5 bases, the J end lost 7 bases, and 18 bases lay between the germline ends. The CDR3 here is CASSALGEGSEAFF. The CDR3 region has the DNA TGTGCCAGCAGTGCTTTAGGGGAGGGAAGTGAAGCTTTCTTT. The full variable domain, with the rest looked up from reference TRBV5-4 and TRBJ1-1, is ETGVTQSPTHLIKTRGQQVTLRCSSQSGHNTVSWYQQALGQGPQFIFQYYREEENGRGNFPPRFSGLQFPNYSSELNVNALELDDSALYLCASSALGEGSEAFFGQGTRLTVV.

This clone appeared once. The rearrangement joins TRBV12-3 or TRBV12-4 to TRBJ1-1; D is perhaps TRBD1 (5 bases). This CDR3 has 11 residues. The V end lost 5 bases, the J end lost 7 bases, and 8 bases lay between the germline ends. The CDR3 spells CASSRQFEAFF. In DNA form, the CDR3 reads TGTGCCAGCAGTCGACAGTTTGAAGCTTTCTTT.

The chain links TRBV28 to TRBJ1-6, with 10 bases matching TRBD1. V shed 8 bases, J shed 0 bases, and the junction held 10 bases outside the gene matches. Germline values: CDR1 MDHEN, CDR2 SYDVKM. CDR3 length equals 18 residues. The CDR3 DNA sequence: TGTGCCAGCCGAAATTGGGACAGGGGTATCTCCTATAATTCACCCCTCCACTTT. Its translation: CASRNWDRGISYNSPLHF.

This chain links TRBV18 with TRBJ2-5; 8 bases align to TRBD2. The V and J ends lost 2 bases and 1 base, in that order; junction bases with no gene match: 12. Germline values: CDR1 KGHSH, CDR2 LQKENI. CDR3 length equals 18 residues. This CDR3 reads CASSPVILAGPIQETQYF. The CDR3 region has the DNA TGTGCCAGCTCACCAGTTATTCTAGCGGGCCCGATCCAAGAGACCCAGTACTTC. Based on the CDR3 plus reference TRBV18 and TRBJ2-5, the full variable domain is NAGVMQNPRHLVRRRGQEARLRCSPMKGHSHVYWYRQLPEEGLKFMVYLQKENIIDESGMPKERFSAEFPKEGPSILRIQQVVRGDSAAYFCASSPVILAGPIQETQYFGPGTRLLVL.

This chain joins TRBV6-5 and TRBJ1-1; no definite D call. V lost 2 bases to trimming and J lost 5 bases, with 6 bases between them. The V gene's germline CDR1 is MNHEY and CDR2 SVGAGI. There are 12 residues in the CDR3. In nucleotides, the CDR3 is TGTGCCAGCAGTTACGGAGGGACTGAAGCTTTCTTT. This gives the protein CASSYGGTEAFF.

This chain joins TRBV29-1 and TRBJ1-1, with 10 positions matching TRBD1. This CDR3 is built from 15 residues. CDR1 SQVTM and CDR2 ANQGSEA come from the germline V gene. V shed 6 bases, J shed 4 bases, and the junction held 11 bases outside the gene matches. CDR3 nucleotides: TGCAGCGTGACCGGGGGACAGGGGATTAGCACTGAAGCTTTCTTT. Its translation is CSVTGGQGISTEAFF.

The table lists this clone with a few counts. V is TRBV2 and J is TRBJ2-3; TRBD1 matches 8 bases. The CDR3 is 14 residues long. Losses at the gene ends were 6 bases for V and 1 base for J; bases not matched to a gene: 3. Germline CDR1 reads SNHLY; CDR2 reads FYNNEI. Written as DNA, the CDR3 is TGTGCCAGCAGAGACAGGGGTGGCACAGATACGCAGTATTTT. Protein product: CASRDRGGTDTQYF.

This clone has a handful of counts. The rearrangement joins TRBV28 to TRBJ1-6; D call uncertain. The V end was cut by 4 bases, the J end by 10 bases, with 14 bases between. The CDR3 totals 14 residues. Looked up from germline, CDR1 is MDHEN and CDR2 is SYDVKM. For the CDR3, the DNA is TGTGCCAGCAGTTCGGGGATGCTCGGGTCACCCCTCCACTTT. Translation: CASSSGMLGSPLHF.

The rearrangement links TRBV7-2 to TRBJ2-2, with 7 bases identical to TRBD1. This CDR3 has 16 amino acids. Germline V lookup: CDR1 SGHTA, CDR2 FQGNSA. After removal of 5 bases from V and 4 bases from J, the junction contained 10 bases not matched to a gene. In nucleotides, the CDR3 is TGTGCCAGCAGCCCCGCGGACAGGAGGATCACCGGGGAGCTGTTTTTT. Amino acids: CASSPADRRITGELFF.

The chain carries TRBV7-2 and TRBJ1-1; a possible D gene is TRBD1 (6 bases). The CDR3 is 13 residues long. Germline V lookup: CDR1 SGHTA, CDR2 FQGNSA. V was trimmed by 5 bases and J by 1 base, leaving 8 bases between them. The CDR3 reads CASSQGQNTEAFF. The CDR3 DNA sequence: TGTGCCAGCAGCCAGGGACAGAACACTGAAGCTTTCTTT.

This clone has a count of ten or more. The chain carries TRBV29-1 and TRBJ2-3; 7 bases line up with TRBD1. This CDR3 region has 14 residues. Germline CDR1 reads SQVTM; CDR2 reads ANQGSEA. The V gene end was trimmed by 6 bases and the J gene end by 0 bases; junction bases not matched to a gene: 6. The CDR3 loop reads CSVWDSSSTDTQYF. The DNA for the CDR3 is TGCAGCGTATGGGACAGCTCCAGCACAGATACGCAGTATTTT.

The rearrangement links TRBV7-6 to TRBJ2-2; TRBD1 might be the D (5 bases). The V end was cut by 1 base, the J end by 1 base, with 13 bases between. From germline, CDR1 is SGHVS and CDR2 FNYEAQ. The CDR3 totals 17 residues. The CDR3 coding sequence is TGTGCCAGCAGCTTAGGAGTAGGGGAAATGAACACCGGGGAGCTGTTTTTT. Protein product: CASSLGVGEMNTGELFF.

This clone was seen just once. DNA for the CDR3: TGCGCCAGCAGCCCCGACAGGACCCCCTACGAGCAGTACTTC. Protein product: CASSPDRTPYEQYF. V gene TRBV5-1 combines with J gene TRBJ2-7; a weak D match, TRBD1 (6 bases). Germline V gene lookup returns CDR1 SGHRS and CDR2 YFSETQ. The CDR3 covers 14 residues. Deletions cut 4 bases from V and 2 bases from J, with 13 bases between.

The gene calls are TRBV6-5 and TRBJ2-3; no reliable D call. This CDR3 has 13 residues. Deletions cut 4 bases from V and 2 bases from J, with 7 bases between. CDR1 and CDR2 (germline): MNHEY, SVGAGI. The CDR3 DNA is TGTGCCAGCAGTTCGGTGTCCACAGATACGCAGTATTTT. It is translated as CASSSVSTDTQYF.

The chain employs TRBV5-4 and TRBJ2-7, with 11 bases lining up with TRBD2. Germline lookup yields CDR1 SGHNT and CDR2 YYREEE (reference sequence). CDR3 length equals 16 residues. The V gene end was trimmed by 0 bases and the J gene end by 4 bases; junction bases not matched to a gene: 6. The chain's CDR3 is CASSLAGGTSGYEQYF. The DNA of the CDR3 is TGTGCCAGCAGCTTGGCCGGCGGGACTAGCGGTTACGAGCAGTACTTC. The full variable domain, completed using reference TRBV5-4 and TRBJ2-7, is ETGVTQSPTHLIKTRGQQVTLRCSSQSGHNTVSWYQQALGQGPQFIFQYYREEENGRGNFPPRFSGLQFPNYSSELNVNALELDDSALYLCASSLAGGTSGYEQYFGPGTRLTVT.